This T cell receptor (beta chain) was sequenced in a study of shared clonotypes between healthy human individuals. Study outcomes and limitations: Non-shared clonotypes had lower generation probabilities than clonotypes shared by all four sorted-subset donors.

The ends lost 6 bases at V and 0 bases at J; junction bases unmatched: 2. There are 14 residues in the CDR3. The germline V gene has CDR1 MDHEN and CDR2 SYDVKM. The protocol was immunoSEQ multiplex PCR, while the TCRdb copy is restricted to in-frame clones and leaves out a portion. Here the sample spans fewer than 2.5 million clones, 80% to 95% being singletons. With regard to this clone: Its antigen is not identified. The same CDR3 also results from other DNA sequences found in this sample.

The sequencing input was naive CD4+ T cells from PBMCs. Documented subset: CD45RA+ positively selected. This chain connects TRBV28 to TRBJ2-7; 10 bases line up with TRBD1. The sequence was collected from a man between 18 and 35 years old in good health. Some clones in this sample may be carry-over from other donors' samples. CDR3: CASRWTGGSYEQYF. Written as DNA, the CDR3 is TGTGCCAGCAGGTGGACAGGGGGCTCCTACGAGCAGTACTTC.